The 32 T cell receptor beta chains in this list originate from one sample, sequenced in a study of blood T cell repertoires in COVID-19. TCRdb keeps only in-frame clones here, not all; method: immunoSEQ multiplex PCR. The table shows some 190,000 clones, with 84% occurring only once. The sample taken for sequencing was PBMCs or T cells enriched from blood (not recorded which). The receptors derive from a woman in her twenties or thirties who had been exposed to COVID-19.

The V gene is TRBV5-1, the J gene TRBJ2-5, with 9 bases matching TRBD2. J lost 5 bases, V lost 0 bases, and 8 bases had no gene match. Germline lookup yields CDR1 SGHRS and CDR2 YFSETQ. This CDR3 is built from 16 residues. This CDR3 is CASSLDAAGGRETQYF. The CDR3 DNA follows: TGCGCCAGCAGCTTGGATGCAGCGGGGGGCCGGGAGACCCAGTACTTC. The full variable domain, completed using reference TRBV5-1 and TRBJ2-5, is KAGVTQTPRYLIKTRGQQVTLSCSPISGHRSVSWYQQTPGQGLQFLFEYFSETQRNKGNFPGRFSGRQFSNSRSEMNVSTLELGDSALYLCASSLDAAGGRETQYFGPGTRLLVL.

The chain recombines TRBV4-1 with TRBJ1-4, with 10 bases lining up with TRBD1. The germline gives CDR1 MGHRA, CDR2 YSYEKL. The CDR3 covers 16 residues. V lost 3 bases to trimming and J lost 5 bases; unmatched junction nucleotides: 6. The CDR3 is CASSHGTGVYNEKLFF. Here the CDR3 DNA reads TGCGCCAGCAGCCACGGGACAGGGGTGTACAATGAAAAACTGTTTTTT.

Note on this clone: Other DNA sequences of this sample code for an identical CDR3. The V call is TRBV4-1, the J call TRBJ1-1; D is possibly TRBD1 (5 bases). The CDR3 covers 17 residues. Per the germline V gene, CDR1 is MGHRA and CDR2 is YSYEKL. V was pared by 2 bases and J by 3 bases, with 19 bases between. As DNA, the CDR3 is TGCGCCAGCAGCCAATCACCGGGACTTGGATTTGACACTGAAGCTTTCTTT. The encoded protein is CASSQSPGLGFDTEAFF.

V gene TRBV25-1 combines with J gene TRBJ1-5; possibly TRBD1 for D (5 bases). Trimming pared 5 bases from V and 5 bases from J, leaving 16 bases between. This CDR3 has 15 amino acids. Germline V gene sequence: CDR1 MGHDK, CDR2 SYGVNS. This chain's CDR3 is CASSNMPGFHQPQHF. In DNA form, the CDR3 reads TGTGCCAGCAGTAACATGCCAGGGTTTCATCAGCCCCAGCATTTT.

The genes are TRBV5-4 and TRBJ1-1; tentative D call: TRBD1 (5 bases). The V end was cut by 4 bases, the J end by 3 bases, with 16 bases between. The CDR3 covers 15 residues. Germline CDR1 is SGHNT and CDR2 is YYREEE (reference sequence). The CDR3 DNA is TGTGCCAGCAGCGGAGCGACAGCCGTCGACACTGAAGCTTTCTTT. Protein: CASSGATAVDTEAFF.

V gene TRBV27 combines with J gene TRBJ1-1; 7 nucleotides line up with TRBD1. CDR3 length equals 15 residues. Germline CDR1 reads MNHEY; CDR2 reads SMNVEV (reference sequence). The V gene end was trimmed by 10 bases and the J gene end by 5 bases; junction bases not matched to a gene: 16. CDR3 DNA sequence: TGTGCCACCCGACAGGGTCCGGATCGGGAGACTGAAGCTTTCTTT. Its translation is CATRQGPDRETEAFF.

The chain recombines TRBV5-5 with TRBJ2-4; no clear D. The CDR3 spans 11 residues. Germline values: CDR1 SGHKS, CDR2 YYEKEE (reference sequence). Trimming shortened V by 2 bases and J by 8 bases, and 5 bases separated the two germline ends. The CDR3 coding sequence is TGTGCCAGCAGCTTCGTTGACATTCAGTACTTC. Amino acid sequence: CASSFVDIQYF.

This clone has more than one count but fewer than ten. The rearrangement links TRBV19 to TRBJ1-2; D might be TRBD1 (6 bases). There are 12 residues in the CDR3. The V end lost 9 bases, the J end lost 5 bases, and 13 bases lay between the germline ends. Germline V lookup: CDR1 LNHDA, CDR2 SQIVND (reference sequence). CDR3 DNA sequence: TGTGCCAGCTGGGTAGGGGGTTATGGCTACACCTTC. Translating it yields CASWVGGYGYTF.

This clone turned up a few times. The chain employs TRBV7-2 and TRBJ1-3; 7 bases fit TRBD1. Per germline, CDR1 SGHTA and CDR2 FQGNSA. With 5 bases clipped from V and 3 bases from J, the junction kept 10 bases outside the gene matches. This CDR3 has 16 residues. CDR3 DNA sequence: TGTGCCAGCAGCCCACAGGGGATTACGGGTGGAAACACCATATATTTT. It encodes CASSPQGITGGNTIYF.

This chain uses TRBV2 with TRBJ2-7; 7 positions match TRBD1. The CDR3 consists of 17 residues. Germline trimming cut 10 bases from V and 3 bases from J; bases unmatched to any gene: 21. CDR1 is SNHLY and CDR2 is FYNNEI in the germline V gene. DNA for the CDR3: TGTGCCACGGCCGGGACAGTACGACAAAAAGATTACTACGAGCAGTACTTC. The encoded protein is CATAGTVRQKDYYEQYF.

This clone was detected once. The chain uses TRBV19 and TRBJ1-5; 7 bases match TRBD1. CDR1 is LNHDA, CDR2 SQIVND, per germline (reference sequence). V lost 5 bases and J lost 9; bases outside the gene matches: 16. CDR3 length: 16 amino acids. The CDR3 sequence is CASSSGQGVRWTPQHF. CDR3 sequence (DNA): TGTGCCAGTAGTTCCGGGCAGGGGGTTAGATGGACGCCCCAGCATTTT.

The chain employs TRBV7-9 and TRBJ1-1; TRBD1 agrees at 10 bases. Germline CDR1 is SEHNR and CDR2 is FQNEAQ (reference sequence). This CDR3 has 15 residues. V trimming: 6 bases; J trimming: 12 bases; junction bases outside the gene matches: 16. DNA of the CDR3: TGTGCCAGCAGTTTGCCCCGGGACAGGGGCCCTCGCCCTTTCTTT. This codes for CASSLPRDRGPRPFF.

Remarks on this clone: The sample carries other DNA sequences with the same CDR3. The V call is TRBV20-1, the J call TRBJ1-2, with D unclear. CDR3 size: 11 residues. Trimming took off 4 bases at V and 1 base at J, with 4 bases between the two ends. Germline assignment: CDR1 DFQATT and CDR2 SNEGSKA (reference sequence). CDR3 in amino acids: CSATGNYGYTF. The CDR3 coding sequence is TGCAGTGCTACCGGTAACTATGGCTACACCTTC.

The chain is built from TRBV3-1 (or the pseudogene TRBV3-2) and TRBJ2-3; D possibly corresponds to TRBD2 (6 bases). This CDR3 contains 14 residues. V was cut by 1 base and J by 8 bases, with 13 bases left in between. Germline-derived CDR1 and CDR2 are LGHDT and YNNKEL (reference sequence). The CDR3 bases are TGTGCCAGCAGCCAAGGGGGGGTTCAAACTACGCAGTATTTT. Amino acid sequence: CASSQGGVQTTQYF.

This chain uses TRBV2 with TRBJ2-7; tentatively, D is TRBD1 (5 bases). CDR3 size: 12 residues. Between the trimmed V and J ends, which lost 10 bases and 2 bases, there was a span of 12 bases. Germline values: CDR1 SNHLY, CDR2 FYNNEI. CDR3 DNA sequence: TGTGCCAACTTGGACACAGCCTACGAGCAGTACTTC. It codes for CANLDTAYEQYF. Drawing the rest from reference TRBV2 and TRBJ2-7, the complete variable domain is EPEVTQTPSHQVTQMGQEVILRCVPISNHLYFYWYRQILGQKVEFLVSFYNNEISEKSEIFDDQFSVERPDGSNFTLKIRSTKLEDSAMYFCANLDTAYEQYFGPGTRLTVT.

The CDR3 loop is CASSQEGDRVGYTF. As DNA, the CDR3 is TGTGCCAGCAGCCAAGAGGGCGACAGGGTGGGCTACACCTTC. The V and J genes are TRBV3-1 (or the pseudogene TRBV3-2) and TRBJ1-2; the match to TRBD1 covers 7 bases. The ends lost 0 bases at V and 8 bases at J; junction bases unmatched: 6. CDR1 and CDR2 from the germline V gene are LGHDT and YNNKEL (reference sequence). This CDR3 is built from 14 residues.

The rearrangement links TRBV4-1 to TRBJ2-1, with D unclear. CDR3 length: 13 amino acids. The ends were cut back, 0 bases at V and 9 bases at J, with 9 bases in the middle. Germline values: CDR1 MGHRA, CDR2 YSYEKL. In DNA form, the CDR3 reads TGCGCCAGCAGCCAAGATCAGGATACTGAGCAGTTCTTC. Protein sequence: CASSQDQDTEQFF.

The V and J genes are TRBV9 and TRBJ1-1; 8 nucleotides align to TRBD1. V lost 3 bases to trimming and J lost 7 bases; unmatched junction nucleotides: 11. The CDR3 totals 15 residues. Germline CDR1 reads SGDLS; CDR2 reads YYNGEE. The chain's CDR3 is CASSAPDRGDFEAFF. CDR3 DNA: TGTGCCAGCAGCGCTCCCGACAGGGGCGACTTTGAAGCTTTCTTT.

The chain joins TRBV7-6 to TRBJ1-6; no reliable D call. Trimming stripped 1 base from V and 0 bases from J, with 7 bases between. CDR1 and CDR2 (germline): SGHVS, FNYEAQ. CDR3 length: 16 residues. CDR3 sequence: CASSLGGSSYNSPLHF. As DNA, the CDR3 is TGTGCCAGCAGCTTAGGTGGGAGCTCCTATAATTCACCCCTCCACTTT.

The chain employs TRBV27 and TRBJ2-7, with D perhaps matching TRBD1 (5 bases). The V end was cut by 0 bases, the J end by 5 bases, with 11 bases between. From germline, CDR1 is MNHEY and CDR2 SMNVEV (reference sequence). The CDR3 has 14 amino acids. As DNA, the CDR3 is TGTGCCAGCAGTTTATCGGCGCAGGGTAACGAGCAGTACTTC. Translated: CASSLSAQGNEQYF.

A few counts support this clone. J is TRBJ1-4 and V is TRBV9, with D perhaps matching TRBD1 (6 bases). Germline values: CDR1 SGDLS, CDR2 YYNGEE. The CDR3 has 17 amino acids. Trimming took 0 bases from V and 3 from J, leaving 15 bases between them. CDR3 residues: CASSVGEGDASNEKLFF. In nucleotides, the CDR3 is TGTGCCAGCAGCGTAGGAGAGGGGGACGCTTCTAATGAAAAACTGTTTTTT.

The chain links TRBV2 to TRBJ1-4; 9 bases agree with TRBD1. The germline CDR1 and CDR2 sequences are SNHLY and FYNNEI. The CDR3 is 14 residues long. V trimming: 7 bases; J trimming: 8 bases; junction bases outside the gene matches: 8. This chain's CDR3 is CASTRQGVREKLFF. CDR3 nucleotides: TGTGCCAGCACGAGACAGGGGGTGAGGGAAAAACTGTTTTTT.

In this sample, this clone turned up once. J is TRBJ2-3 and V is TRBV9, with D possibly TRBD2 on 6 matching bases. The CDR3 covers 16 residues. The V end lost 0 bases, the J end lost 0 bases, and 11 bases lay between the germline ends. Germline V CDR1 and CDR2: SGDLS, YYNGEE. Written as DNA, the CDR3 is TGTGCCAGCAGCGTAGGCGGCGGGGCCAGCACAGATACGCAGTATTTT. Translating gives CASSVGGGASTDTQYF.

In the case of this clone: This sample also contains other DNA sequences that code for the same CDR3. The chain is built from TRBV27 and TRBJ1-2; D not resolved. V dropped 3 bases and J dropped 2 bases, with 7 bases sitting between them. The germline V gene has CDR1 MNHEY and CDR2 SMNVEV (reference sequence). The CDR3 loop spans 13 amino acids. The CDR3 coding sequence is TGTGCCAGCAGTTTGGGCCGGAACTATGGCTACACCTTC. It is translated as CASSLGRNYGYTF.

The rearrangement links TRBV18 to TRBJ1-3; D uncertain. The CDR3 is made up of 17 amino acids. V lost 6 bases and J 0 bases, leaving 18 bases between the germline ends. In germline, CDR1 is KGHSH, CDR2 LQKENI. The CDR3 here is CASSLGRVGLSGNTIYF. The DNA for the CDR3 is TGTGCCAGCTCCCTCGGGAGGGTAGGACTCTCTGGAAACACCATATATTTT.

The chain links TRBV4-1 to TRBJ1-3; 9 nucleotides line up with TRBD1. This CDR3 has 15 amino acids. Germline V gene lookup returns CDR1 MGHRA and CDR2 YSYEKL. Trimming took 7 bases from V and 3 from J; bases not matched to a gene: 7. The CDR3 sequence: CASTPGTGNGNTIYF. CDR3 DNA: TGCGCCAGCACCCCGGGGACAGGGAATGGAAACACCATATATTTT.

This clone occurred once. This chain joins TRBV2 and TRBJ1-2; no clear D. This CDR3 comprises 13 residues. Germline V gene data show CDR1 as SNHLY and CDR2 as FYNNEI. The V and J ends lost 4 bases and 2 bases respectively, with 8 bases between them. This chain's CDR3 is CASSATANYGYTF. The CDR3 DNA reads TGTGCCAGCAGTGCTACAGCAAACTATGGCTACACCTTC.

J is TRBJ1-5 and V is TRBV5-6; D remains ambiguous. The CDR3 has 15 amino acids. Trimming shortened V by 0 bases and J by 2 bases, and 9 bases separated the two germline ends. Germline V gives CDR1 SGHDT, CDR2 YYEEEE. The CDR3 region has the DNA TGTGCCAGCAGCTTGGGAGGATATGGCAATCAGCCCCAGCATTTT. Translated: CASSLGGYGNQPQHF.

This chain uses TRBV2 with TRBJ2-7, with D possibly TRBD2 on 5 matching bases. Germline V lookup: CDR1 SNHLY, CDR2 FYNNEI. Trimming left V 3 bases short and J 1 base short, with 10 bases between. The CDR3 extends over 14 amino acids. The CDR3: CASSEARASYEQYF. The CDR3 DNA follows: TGTGCCAGCAGTGAGGCGAGGGCTTCCTACGAGCAGTACTTC. The full variable domain, its missing parts supplied by reference TRBV2 and TRBJ2-7, is EPEVTQTPSHQVTQMGQEVILRCVPISNHLYFYWYRQILGQKVEFLVSFYNNEISEKSEIFDDQFSVERPDGSNFTLKIRSTKLEDSAMYFCASSEARASYEQYFGPGTRLTVT.

V is TRBV2 and J is TRBJ2-5; D possibly corresponds to TRBD1 (6 bases). Trimming stripped 1 base from V and 4 bases from J, with 19 bases between. The CDR3 covers 17 residues. Per the germline V gene, CDR1 is SNHLY and CDR2 is FYNNEI. In DNA, the CDR3 is TGTGCCAGCAGTGAAGATTCCCGCTATCCACAGGGAGAGACCCAGTACTTC. Its translation is CASSEDSRYPQGETQYF.

The DNA for the CDR3 is TGTGCCAGTTCCCGGGAACGCTATGGCTACACCTTC. It is translated as CASSRERYGYTF. This chain connects TRBV19 to TRBJ1-2, with D uncertain. V was cut by 8 bases and J by 4 bases, with 11 bases left in between. The CDR3 covers 12 residues. Per germline, CDR1 LNHDA and CDR2 SQIVND (reference sequence).

The chain joins TRBV2 to TRBJ2-5, with 10 bases identical to TRBD2. Germline trimming cut 6 bases from V and 4 bases from J; bases unmatched to any gene: 11. CDR1 SNHLY and CDR2 FYNNEI come from the germline V gene. The CDR3 spans 16 residues. This chain's CDR3 is CASSEGELAGTETQYF. The CDR3 DNA is TGTGCCAGCAGCGAGGGGGAACTAGCGGGGACAGAGACCCAGTACTTC.